These T cell receptor beta chains were read from a single sample in a study of beta chain features in type 1 diabetes. Only in-frame clones appear in the TCRdb table, and some are missing; sequencing was by immunoSEQ multiplex PCR. The sample lists 120,000 to 150,000 clones, 6% to 7.5% occurring once. Sequencing used central memory CD4+ T cells from blood. Source of these receptors: a woman aged 30 to 39 in good health. The CDR3 runs from the conserved cysteine through the conserved F or W. Each record gives: CDR3 protein, CDR3 DNA, J gene, D gene, clone size, V gene. D genes are given only for firm matches. Part of the rows lack a size; the others show once, few, many or a class for expanded clones.

CASSITGLVVGELFF | TGTGCCAGTAGTATCACAGGTCTCGTCGTCGGGGAGCTGTTTTTT | TRBJ2-2 | . | few | TRBV19
CASSSNSYGYTF | TGTGCCAGCAGCTCCAATTCCTATGGCTACACCTTC | TRBJ1-2 | . | few | TRBV7-2
CASSGDRVNTEAFF | TGTGCCAGCAGCGGAGATCGGGTGAACACTGAAGCTTTCTTT | TRBJ1-1 | . | . | TRBV13
CASSDEGRLAYQETQYF | TGTGCCAGCAGCGACGAGGGCCGACTAGCGTATCAAGAGACCCAGTACTTC | TRBJ2-5 | TRBD2 | . | TRBV7-2
CASSKGQGDSGANVLTF | TGTGCCAGCAGCAAGGGACAGGGCGACTCTGGGGCCAACGTCCTGACTTTC | TRBJ2-6 | . | many | TRBV21-1
CASSSSRSGAETQYF | TGTGCCAGCAGCTCGAGCCGGTCAGGGGCGGAGACCCAGTACTTC | TRBJ2-5 | . | . | TRBV11-2
CASSTDQTGDEAFF | TGTGCCAGCAGCACAGACCAGACAGGAGATGAAGCTTTCTTT | TRBJ1-1 | . | few | TRBV9
CARPLRGQETQYF | TGTGCCAGGCCGTTACGGGGGCAAGAGACCCAGTACTTC | TRBJ2-5 | . | . | TRBV27
CASRISGGHQPQHF | TGTGCCAGCAGAATTTCAGGGGGACATCAGCCCCAGCATTTT | TRBJ1-5 | TRBD1 | . | TRBV6-1
CSAVYPGGYTF | TGCAGTGCTGTCTACCCGGGGGGCTACACCTTC | TRBJ1-2 | . | . | TRBV20-1
CATSSKLGVMNTGELFF | TGTGCCACCAGCTCGAAGCTGGGAGTTATGAACACCGGGGAGCTGTTTTTT | TRBJ2-2 | . | many | TRBV15
CASSLGGAGGANVLTF | TGTGCCAGCAGCTTAGGGGGCGCGGGGGGGGCCAACGTCCTGACTTTC | TRBJ2-6 | . | few | TRBV7-2
CASSPRLASNEQFF | TGTGCCAGTAGTCCTAGGTTGGCGAGTAATGAGCAGTTCTTC | TRBJ2-1 | . | few | TRBV19
CASSAGASLATDTQYF | TGTGCCAGCAGCGCAGGGGCCTCGCTTGCCACAGATACGCAGTATTTT | TRBJ2-3 | . | few | TRBV11-2
CASSALALSSYEQYF | TGTGCCAGCAGCGCACTAGCGCTAAGCTCCTACGAGCAGTACTTC | TRBJ2-7 | TRBD2 | many | TRBV7-8
CASSMGPGQDYGYTF | TGTGCCAGTAGTATGGGACCGGGACAGGACTATGGCTACACCTTC | TRBJ1-2 | TRBD1 | . | TRBV19
CASSHRTGAGSNQPQHF | TGTGCCAGCAGTCACCGGACAGGGGCAGGTAGCAATCAGCCCCAGCATTTT | TRBJ1-5 | TRBD1 | . | TRBV27
CASSVGAGGLRDTQYF | TGTGCCAGCAGTGTGGGAGCGGGAGGGCTGAGAGATACGCAGTATTTT | TRBJ2-3 | TRBD2 | . | TRBV25-1
CASRSRDRSINNYGYTF | TGTGCCAGCAGATCCCGGGACAGGTCGATCAATAACTATGGCTACACCTTC | TRBJ1-2 | TRBD1 | . | TRBV27
CASSRGGLSGYTF | TGTGCCAGCAGCCGAGGGGGCTTAAGCGGCTACACCTTC | TRBJ1-2 | TRBD1 | few | TRBV28
CASSQDLGANTEAFF | TGCGCCAGCAGCCAAGATTTGGGAGCGAACACTGAAGCTTTCTTT | TRBJ1-1 | . | few | TRBV4-3
CASSEGATEAGYEQYF | TGTGCCAGCAGCGAGGGGGCAACTGAAGCCGGATACGAGCAGTACTTC | TRBJ2-7 | TRBD1 | . | TRBV25-1
CSVGDREETQYF | TGCAGCGTTGGGGACAGGGAAGAGACCCAGTACTTC | TRBJ2-5 | TRBD1 | many | TRBV29-1
CASSPLGPHNEQFF | TGTGCCAGCAGCCCCCTCGGTCCCCACAATGAGCAGTTCTTC | TRBJ2-1 | . | . | TRBV7-2
CASSPAGTGGNEQFF | TGTGCCAGCAGCCCGGCCGGGACTGGGGGCAATGAGCAGTTCTTC | TRBJ2-1 | . | . | TRBV6-4
CASSLGGAGGDTQYF | TGTGCCAGCAGCCTCGGCGGGGCGGGAGGAGATACGCAGTATTTT | TRBJ2-3 | TRBD2 | few | TRBV9
CASSPPGRLYEQYF | TGTGCCAGCTCACCCCCCGGCAGGCTCTACGAGCAGTACTTC | TRBJ2-7 | . | . | TRBV18
CASSPGPGTGREGKNIQYF | TGTGCCAGTAGTCCAGGACCCGGGACAGGGAGAGAGGGCAAAAACATTCAGTACTTC | TRBJ2-4 | TRBD1 | . | TRBV19
CASSRTSGGYNEQFF | TGTGCCAGTAGTAGGACTAGCGGGGGCTACAATGAGCAGTTCTTC | TRBJ2-1 | TRBD2 | . | TRBV19
CAISESSNSGATYEQYF | TGTGCCATCAGTGAGTCTTCCAACAGCGGGGCAACCTACGAGCAGTACTTC | TRBJ2-7 | TRBD2 | . | TRBV10-3
CASSLAGLSNIQYF | TGTGCCAGCAGCTTAGCGGGACTCAGCAACATTCAGTACTTC | TRBJ2-4 | . | . | TRBV7-9
CASSPGHPSSGNTIYF | TGTGCCAGCTCACCGGGACACCCGAGCTCTGGAAACACCATATATTTT | TRBJ1-3 | . | . | TRBV18
CASSLATGERGRSSYEQYF | TGCGCCAGCAGCTTGGCGACAGGGGAGAGAGGTAGGAGCTCCTACGAGCAGTACTTC | TRBJ2-7 | TRBD1 | . | TRBV5-1
CASSYSGDSYNEQFF | TGTGCCAGCAGCTATAGCGGGGACTCCTACAATGAGCAGTTCTTC | TRBJ2-1 | TRBD2 | . | TRBV7-9
CASSLRRDTDTQYF | TGTGCCAGCAGCTTGAGGCGGGACACAGATACGCAGTATTTT | TRBJ2-3 | . | . | TRBV5-4
CAWSQGGNQPQHF | TGTGCCTGGAGTCAGGGGGGCAATCAGCCCCAGCATTTT | TRBJ1-5 | TRBD1 | . | TRBV30
CASSRTGKETQYF | TGTGCCAGCAGCCGGACAGGGAAAGAGACCCAGTACTTC | TRBJ2-5 | TRBD1 | few | TRBV6-6
CASSSPQGADGANVLTF | TGTGCCAGCAGCTCCCCACAGGGGGCTGACGGGGCCAACGTCCTGACTTTC | TRBJ2-6 | TRBD1 | . | TRBV7-3
CASSRGQMNTGELFF | TGTGCCAGCAGTCGGGGACAGATGAACACCGGGGAGCTGTTTTTT | TRBJ2-2 | TRBD1 | few | TRBV6-6
CALVRDRADGEAFF | TGTGCCCTAGTCCGGGACAGGGCTGATGGAGAAGCTTTCTTT | TRBJ1-1 | TRBD1 | . | TRBV7-2
CASSLARDSAEAFF | TGTGCCAGTAGTTTGGCCAGGGACTCCGCTGAAGCTTTCTTT | TRBJ1-1 | . | few | TRBV19
CASSYVASGLNEQYF | TGTGCCAGCAGTTACGTGGCTAGCGGGCTCAACGAGCAGTACTTC | TRBJ2-7 | TRBD2 | many | TRBV6-6
CASSLSLNTEAFF | TGTGCCAGCAGCTTATCTCTGAACACTGAAGCTTTCTTT | TRBJ1-1 | . | few | TRBV7-8
CASSLGQLTDTQYF | TGCGCCAGCAGCTTGGGACAGCTCACAGATACGCAGTATTTT | TRBJ2-3 | . | few | TRBV5-1
CASSFSGEQGLGTEAFF | TGTGCCAGCAGTTTCTCTGGAGAACAGGGATTGGGCACTGAAGCTTTCTTT | TRBJ1-1 | . | few | TRBV28
CSAGYSNQPQHF | TGCAGCGCGGGTTATAGCAATCAGCCCCAGCATTTT | TRBJ1-5 | . | . | TRBV29-1
CASSLSNYGYTF | TGTGCCAGCAGTCTTTCTAACTATGGCTACACCTTC | TRBJ1-2 | . | . | TRBV28